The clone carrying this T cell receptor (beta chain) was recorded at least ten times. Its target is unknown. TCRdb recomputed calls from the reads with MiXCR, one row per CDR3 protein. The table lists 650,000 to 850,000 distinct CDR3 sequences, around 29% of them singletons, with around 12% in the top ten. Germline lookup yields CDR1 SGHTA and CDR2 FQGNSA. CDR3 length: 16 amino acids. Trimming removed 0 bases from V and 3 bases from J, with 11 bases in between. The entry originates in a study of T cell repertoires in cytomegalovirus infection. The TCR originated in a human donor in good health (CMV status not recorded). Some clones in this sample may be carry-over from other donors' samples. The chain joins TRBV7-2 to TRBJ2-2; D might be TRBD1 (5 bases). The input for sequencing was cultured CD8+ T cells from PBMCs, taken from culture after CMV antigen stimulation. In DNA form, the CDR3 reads TGTGCCAGCAGCTTAGCTAGGGGATGGTACACCGGGGAGCTGTTTTTT. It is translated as CASSLARGWYTGELFF. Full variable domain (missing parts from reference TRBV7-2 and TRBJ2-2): GAGVSQSPSNKVTEKGKDVELRCDPISGHTALYWYRQSLGQGLEFLIYFQGNSAPDKSGLPSDRFSAERTGGSVSTLTIQRTQQEDSAVYLCASSLARGWYTGELFFGEGSRLTVL.